This T cell receptor beta chain was documented in a study of cytomegalovirus exposure and HLA in healthy donors. Points from the study as a whole: It has been reported that TCR beta sequences accurately predicted the HLA-A and HLA-B alleles of most subjects. Analyses of presence/absence relied on an assumption of roughly uniform sequencing depth across donors.

The PCR employed 60 Vbeta primers together with 13 Jbeta primers. TCRdb's table, derived via immunoSEQ multiplex PCR, lists solely in-frame clones and lacks some. The table shows about 120,000 clones, with 15% to 17% occurring only once. Germline V gene lookup returns CDR1 SGHRS and CDR2 YFSETQ. The CDR3 has 15 residues. Trimming cost V 4 bases and J 6 bases, with 20 bases left between them. As to this clone: Antigen unknown.

The sample comprised PBMCs. The rearrangement uses TRBV5-1 and TRBJ2-7; possible D gene TRBD1, 6 bases. The clonotype was recovered from a woman between 18 and 29 years old in good health and CMV-seronegative. The DNA for the CDR3 is TGCGCCAGCAGCACCACAGGGAGTATGAGCTCCGAGCAGTACTTC. Encoded protein: CASSTTGSMSSEQYF.